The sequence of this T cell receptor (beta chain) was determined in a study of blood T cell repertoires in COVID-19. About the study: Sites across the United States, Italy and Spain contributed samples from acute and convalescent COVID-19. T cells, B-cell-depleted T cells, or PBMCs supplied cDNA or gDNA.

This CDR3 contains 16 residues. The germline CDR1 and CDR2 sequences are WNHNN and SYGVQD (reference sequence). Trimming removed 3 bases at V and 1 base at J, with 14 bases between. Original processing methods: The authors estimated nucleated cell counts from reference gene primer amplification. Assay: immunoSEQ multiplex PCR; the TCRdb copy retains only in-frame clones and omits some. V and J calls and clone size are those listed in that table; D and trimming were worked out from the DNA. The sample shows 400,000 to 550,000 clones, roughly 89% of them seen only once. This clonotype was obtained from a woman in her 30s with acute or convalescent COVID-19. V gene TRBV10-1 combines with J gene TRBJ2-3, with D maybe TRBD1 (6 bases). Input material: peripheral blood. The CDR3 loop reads CASSDPTGKGTDTQYF. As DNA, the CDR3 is TGCGCCAGCAGTGATCCAACAGGGAAGGGCACAGATACGCAGTATTTT.